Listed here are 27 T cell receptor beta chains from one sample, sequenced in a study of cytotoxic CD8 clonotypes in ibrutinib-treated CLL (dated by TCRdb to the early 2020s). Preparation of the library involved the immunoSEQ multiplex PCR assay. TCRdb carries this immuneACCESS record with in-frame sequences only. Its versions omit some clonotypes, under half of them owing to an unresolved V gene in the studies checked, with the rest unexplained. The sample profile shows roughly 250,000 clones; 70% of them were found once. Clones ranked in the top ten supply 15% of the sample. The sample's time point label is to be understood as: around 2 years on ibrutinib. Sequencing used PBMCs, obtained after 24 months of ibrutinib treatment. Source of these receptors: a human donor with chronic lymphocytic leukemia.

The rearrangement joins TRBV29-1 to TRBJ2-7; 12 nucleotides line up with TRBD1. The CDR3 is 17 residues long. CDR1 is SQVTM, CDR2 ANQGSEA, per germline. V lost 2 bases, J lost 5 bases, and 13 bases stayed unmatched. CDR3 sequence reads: CSVELIGTGGGMNEQYF. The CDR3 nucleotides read TGCAGCGTTGAATTGATTGGGACAGGGGGCGGCATGAACGAGCAGTACTTC.

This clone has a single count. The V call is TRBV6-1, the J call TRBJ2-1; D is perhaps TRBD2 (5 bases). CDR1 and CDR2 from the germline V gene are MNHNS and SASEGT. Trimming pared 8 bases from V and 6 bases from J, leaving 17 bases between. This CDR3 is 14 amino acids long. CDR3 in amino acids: CASSPGGRANEQFF. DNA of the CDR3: TGTGCCAGCTCTCCTGGAGGCCGGGCCAATGAGCAGTTCTTC.

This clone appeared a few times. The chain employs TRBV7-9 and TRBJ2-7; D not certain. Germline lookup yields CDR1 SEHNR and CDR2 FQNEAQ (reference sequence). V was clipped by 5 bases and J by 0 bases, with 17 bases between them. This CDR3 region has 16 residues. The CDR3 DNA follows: TGTGCCAGCAGCCAGAGTGGCCTACCCCTCTCCTACGAGCAGTACTTC. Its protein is CASSQSGLPLSYEQYF.

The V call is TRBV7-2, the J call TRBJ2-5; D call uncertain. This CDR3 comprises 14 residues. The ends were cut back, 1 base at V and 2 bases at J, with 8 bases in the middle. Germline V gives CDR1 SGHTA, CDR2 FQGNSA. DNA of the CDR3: TGTGCCAGCAGCTTAGGAGGTCGACAAGAGACCCAGTACTTC. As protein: CASSLGGRQETQYF.

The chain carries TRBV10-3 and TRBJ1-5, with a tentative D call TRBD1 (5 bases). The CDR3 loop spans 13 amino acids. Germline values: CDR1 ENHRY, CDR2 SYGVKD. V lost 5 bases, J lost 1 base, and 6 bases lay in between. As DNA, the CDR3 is TGTGCCATCAGTCCAGGGAGCAATCAGCCCCAGCATTTT. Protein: CAISPGSNQPQHF.

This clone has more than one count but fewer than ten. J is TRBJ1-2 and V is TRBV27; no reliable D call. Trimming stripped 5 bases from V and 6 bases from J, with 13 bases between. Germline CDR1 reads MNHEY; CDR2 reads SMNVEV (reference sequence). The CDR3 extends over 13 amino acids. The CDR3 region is CASSRGPGHGYTF. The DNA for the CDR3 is TGTGCCAGCAGTCGCGGGCCTGGCCATGGCTACACCTTC.

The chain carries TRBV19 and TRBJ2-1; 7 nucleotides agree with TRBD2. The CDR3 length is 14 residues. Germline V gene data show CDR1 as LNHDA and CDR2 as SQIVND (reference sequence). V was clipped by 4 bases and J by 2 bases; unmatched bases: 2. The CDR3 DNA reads TGTGCCAGTAGTACTAGCGGTCCCTACAATGAGCAGTTCTTC. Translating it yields CASSTSGPYNEQFF.

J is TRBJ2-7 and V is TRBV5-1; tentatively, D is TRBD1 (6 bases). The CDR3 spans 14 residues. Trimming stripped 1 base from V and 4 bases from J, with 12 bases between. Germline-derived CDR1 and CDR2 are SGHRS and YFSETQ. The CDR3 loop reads CASSLTGYNYEQYF. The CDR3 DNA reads TGCGCCAGCAGCTTGACAGGGTACAATTACGAGCAGTACTTC.

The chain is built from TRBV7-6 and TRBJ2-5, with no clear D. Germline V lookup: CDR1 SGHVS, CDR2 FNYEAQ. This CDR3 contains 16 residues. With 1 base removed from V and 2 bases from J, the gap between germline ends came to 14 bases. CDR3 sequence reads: CASSLGASERQETQYF. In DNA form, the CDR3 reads TGTGCCAGCAGCTTAGGGGCGAGCGAGAGACAAGAGACCCAGTACTTC.

The CDR3 protein is CATGRVDRNTGELFF. The CDR3 nucleotides are TGTGCCACCGGTCGGGTTGACAGGAACACCGGGGAGCTGTTTTTT. This chain uses TRBV27 with TRBJ2-2, with D perhaps TRBD1 (5 bases). Per the germline V gene, CDR1 is MNHEY and CDR2 is SMNVEV (reference sequence). The CDR3 is 15 amino acids. Trimming took off 10 bases at V and 1 base at J, with 16 bases between the two ends.

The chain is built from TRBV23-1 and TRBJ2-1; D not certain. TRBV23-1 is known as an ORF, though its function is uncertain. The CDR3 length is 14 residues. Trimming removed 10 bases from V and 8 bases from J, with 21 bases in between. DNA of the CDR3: TGCGCCATTTCTACCCTGAGCTACAGCGATGAGCAGTTCTTC. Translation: CAISTLSYSDEQFF.

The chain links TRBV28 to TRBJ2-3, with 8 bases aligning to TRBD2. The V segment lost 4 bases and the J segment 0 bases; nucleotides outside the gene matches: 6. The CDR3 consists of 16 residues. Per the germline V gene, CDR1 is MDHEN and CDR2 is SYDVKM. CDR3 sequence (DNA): TGTGCCAGCAGTTGGCCACTAGCGGTCAGCACAGATACGCAGTATTTT. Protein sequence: CASSWPLAVSTDTQYF.

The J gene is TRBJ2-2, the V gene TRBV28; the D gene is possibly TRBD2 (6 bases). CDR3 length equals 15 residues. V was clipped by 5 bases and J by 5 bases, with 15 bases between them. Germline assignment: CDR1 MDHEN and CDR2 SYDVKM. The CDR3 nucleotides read TGTGCCAGCAGTCCGACTCGGAGGGGAACCGGGGAGCTGTTTTTT. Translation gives CASSPTRRGTGELFF.

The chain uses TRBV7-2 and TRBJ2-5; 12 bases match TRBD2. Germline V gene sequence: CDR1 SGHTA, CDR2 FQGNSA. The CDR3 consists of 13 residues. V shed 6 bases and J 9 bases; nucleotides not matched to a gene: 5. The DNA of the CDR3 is TGTGCCAGCAGTTGGACTAGCGGGATAGCCCAGTACTTC. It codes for CASSWTSGIAQYF.

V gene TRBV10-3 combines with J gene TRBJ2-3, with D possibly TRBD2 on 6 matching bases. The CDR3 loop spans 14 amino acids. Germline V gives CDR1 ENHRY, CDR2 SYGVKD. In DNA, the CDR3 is TGTGCGGGGAGTACGGCTAGCGGCACAGATACGCAGTATTTT. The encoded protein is CAGSTASGTDTQYF.

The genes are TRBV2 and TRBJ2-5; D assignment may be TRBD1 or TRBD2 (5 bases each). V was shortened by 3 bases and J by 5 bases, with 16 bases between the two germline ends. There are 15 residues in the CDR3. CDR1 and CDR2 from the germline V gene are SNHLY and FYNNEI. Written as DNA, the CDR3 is TGTGCCAGCAGTGAGATCGTGGGGGTTCGGGAGACCCAGTACTTC. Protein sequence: CASSEIVGVRETQYF.

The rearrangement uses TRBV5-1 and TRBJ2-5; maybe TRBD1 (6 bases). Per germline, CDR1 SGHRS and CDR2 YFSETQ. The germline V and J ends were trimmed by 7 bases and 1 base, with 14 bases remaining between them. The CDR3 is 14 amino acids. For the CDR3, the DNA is TGCGCCAGCTTTCAGGGGCGCGGCCAAGAGACCCAGTACTTC. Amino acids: CASFQGRGQETQYF.

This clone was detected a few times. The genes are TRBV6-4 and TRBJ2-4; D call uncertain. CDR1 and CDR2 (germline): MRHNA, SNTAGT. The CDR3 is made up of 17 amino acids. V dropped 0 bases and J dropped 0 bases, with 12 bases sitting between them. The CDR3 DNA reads TGTGCCAGCAGTGACTCATTCAGACTGTTAGCCAAAAACATTCAGTACTTC. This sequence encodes CASSDSFRLLAKNIQYF.

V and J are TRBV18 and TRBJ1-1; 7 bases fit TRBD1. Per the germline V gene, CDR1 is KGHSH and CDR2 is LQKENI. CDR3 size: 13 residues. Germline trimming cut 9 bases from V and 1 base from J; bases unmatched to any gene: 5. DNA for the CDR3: TGTGCCAGTGACAGGGCCTCGAACACTGAAGCTTTCTTT. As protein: CASDRASNTEAFF.

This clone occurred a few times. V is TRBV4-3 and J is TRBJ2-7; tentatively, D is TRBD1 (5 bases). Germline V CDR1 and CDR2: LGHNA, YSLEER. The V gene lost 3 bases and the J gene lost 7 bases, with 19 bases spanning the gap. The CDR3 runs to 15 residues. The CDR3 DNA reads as TGCGCCAGCAGCCACCCCGGCGCAGGGCATCAGGAGCAGTACTTC. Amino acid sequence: CASSHPGAGHQEQYF.

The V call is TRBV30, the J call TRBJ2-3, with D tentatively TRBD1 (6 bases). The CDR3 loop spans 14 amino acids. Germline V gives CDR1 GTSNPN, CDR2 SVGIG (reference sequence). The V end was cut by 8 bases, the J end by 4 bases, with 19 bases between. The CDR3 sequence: CAASVGASADTQYF. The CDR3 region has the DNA TGTGCCGCCTCGGTGGGGGCCTCAGCAGATACGCAGTATTTT.

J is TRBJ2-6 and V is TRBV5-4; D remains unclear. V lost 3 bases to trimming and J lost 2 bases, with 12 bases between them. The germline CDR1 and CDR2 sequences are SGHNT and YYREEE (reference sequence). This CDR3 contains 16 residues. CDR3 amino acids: CASSSNHWAGANVLTF. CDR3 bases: TGTGCCAGCAGCTCGAATCATTGGGCTGGGGCCAACGTCCTGACTTTC.

Written as DNA, the CDR3 is TGTGCCAGTAGTGGGGACAGGCCCTCCTACGAGCAGTACTTC. Its translation is CASSGDRPSYEQYF. The J gene is TRBJ2-7, the V gene TRBV19; 8 bases line up with TRBD1. The length of the CDR3 is 14 residues. In germline, CDR1 is LNHDA, CDR2 SQIVND (reference sequence). V lost 5 bases and J lost 0; bases outside the gene matches: 3.

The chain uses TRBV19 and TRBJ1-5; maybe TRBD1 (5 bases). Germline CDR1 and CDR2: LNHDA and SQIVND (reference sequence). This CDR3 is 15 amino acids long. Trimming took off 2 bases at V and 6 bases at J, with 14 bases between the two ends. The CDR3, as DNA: TGTGCCAGTAGTATACAGGTGGGGGATGGTCAGCCCCAGCATTTT. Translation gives CASSIQVGDGQPQHF.

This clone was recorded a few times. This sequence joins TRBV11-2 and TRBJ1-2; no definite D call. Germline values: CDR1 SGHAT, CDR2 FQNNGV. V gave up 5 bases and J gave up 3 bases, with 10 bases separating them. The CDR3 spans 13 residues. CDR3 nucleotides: TGTGCCAGCAGCATTCAGTTAGACTATGGCTACACCTTC. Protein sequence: CASSIQLDYGYTF.

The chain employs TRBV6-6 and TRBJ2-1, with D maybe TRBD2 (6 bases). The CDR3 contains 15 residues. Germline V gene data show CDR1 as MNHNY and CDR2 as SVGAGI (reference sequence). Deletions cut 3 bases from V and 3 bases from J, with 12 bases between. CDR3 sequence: CASSYMGRDYNEQFF. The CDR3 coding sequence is TGTGCCAGCAGTTATATGGGGCGGGACTACAATGAGCAGTTCTTC.

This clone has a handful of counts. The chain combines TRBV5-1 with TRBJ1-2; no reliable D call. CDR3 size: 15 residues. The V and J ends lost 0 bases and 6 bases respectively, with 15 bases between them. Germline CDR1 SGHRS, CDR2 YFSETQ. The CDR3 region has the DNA TGCGCCAGCAGCTTGGCCCTGGAACTGGTCGATGGCTACACCTTC. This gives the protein CASSLALELVDGYTF.